The 21 T cell receptor beta chains below all came from one sample that was sequenced in a study of beta chain features in type 1 diabetes. Expressed TCRB transcripts were sequenced after all isolated RNA was converted to cDNA. The repertoire was sequenced with immunoSEQ multiplex PCR; TCRdb's copy has only in-frame clones and lacks some. The sample records 300,000 to 450,000 clones, over 10% being singletons. The sequenced sample was naive CD4+ T cells from blood. All receptors come from a man younger than 35 in good health.

CDR3 bases: TGTGCCAGCAGCGTAGCTATACCTAGCGGGGCTGCAGAGACCCAGTACTTC. Encoded protein: CASSVAIPSGAAETQYF. This chain uses TRBV9 with TRBJ2-5, with 9 bases matching TRBD2. The CDR3 totals 17 residues. Germline V gene data show CDR1 as SGDLS and CDR2 as YYNGEE. The ends lost 0 bases at V and 4 bases at J; junction bases unmatched: 10.

This clone appeared a few times. This chain joins TRBV5-1 and TRBJ2-3; the D is unclear. Germline V gene lookup returns CDR1 SGHRS and CDR2 YFSETQ. V was cut by 3 bases and J by 0 bases, with 5 bases left in between. The CDR3 consists of 13 residues. The CDR3 DNA follows: TGCGCCAGCAGCTCCCAGAGCACAGATACGCAGTATTTT. It is translated as CASSSQSTDTQYF. Full variable domain (outside the CDR3, taken from reference TRBV5-1 and TRBJ2-3): KAGVTQTPRYLIKTRGQQVTLSCSPISGHRSVSWYQQTPGQGLQFLFEYFSETQRNKGNFPGRFSGRQFSNSRSEMNVSTLELGDSALYLCASSSQSTDTQYFGPGTRLTVL.

This clone was observed a few times. This rearrangement joins TRBV6-5 to TRBJ2-1; a possible D gene is TRBD2 (5 bases). The V gene's germline CDR1 is MNHEY and CDR2 SVGAGI. CDR3 size: 13 residues. V dropped 5 bases and J dropped 3 bases, with 8 bases sitting between them. The CDR3 DNA reads TGTGCCAGCAGTAACGGGAACTACAATGAGCAGTTCTTC. As protein: CASSNGNYNEQFF.

This clone turned up a few times. V is TRBV10-3 and J is TRBJ2-7, with 7 bases lining up with TRBD1. The CDR3 runs 14 residues. Germline-derived CDR1 and CDR2 are ENHRY and SYGVKD. The trim removed 2 bases at V and 5 bases at J, leaving 6 bases unmatched. Here the CDR3 reads CAISEGTALDEQYF. In DNA, the CDR3 is TGTGCCATCAGTGAGGGGACAGCATTGGACGAGCAGTACTTC.

The table lists this clone with a few counts. The rearrangement links TRBV19 to TRBJ2-3, with D perhaps matching TRBD1 (5 bases). V lost 5 bases and J 4 bases, leaving 10 bases between the germline ends. The germline CDR1 and CDR2 sequences are LNHDA and SQIVND (reference sequence). This CDR3 spans 13 amino acids. CDR3 sequence (DNA): TGTGCCAGTAGTGGGGCGGCCCCAGATACGCAGTATTTT. Translation: CASSGAAPDTQYF.

The V and J genes are TRBV7-7 and TRBJ2-3, with 7 bases lining up with TRBD2. This CDR3 comprises 14 residues. Germline CDR1 reads SSHAT; CDR2 reads FNYEAQ (reference sequence). Trimming cost V 5 bases and J 5 bases; bases outside gene matches: 7. In nucleotides, the CDR3 is TGTGCCAGCAGCACTTCTAGCGGTGTAGATACGCAGTATTTT. Translated, it gives CASSTSSGVDTQYF.

The V call is TRBV7-6, the J call TRBJ2-5; 8 bases are a match to TRBD2. The CDR3 sequence is 15 residues long. The germline gives CDR1 SGHVS, CDR2 FNYEAQ. Losses at the gene ends were 5 bases for V and 6 bases for J; bases not matched to a gene: 11. CDR3 bases: TGTGCCAGCAGCCACCCGGGGGGGGGTCGGAAGACCCAGTACTTC. This translates into CASSHPGGGRKTQYF.

This clone was counted a few times. The V gene is TRBV5-1, the J gene TRBJ1-1; 8 positions match TRBD1. The CDR3 length is 13 residues. J lost 1 base, V lost 6 bases, and 2 bases had no gene match. Germline V gene data show CDR1 as SGHRS and CDR2 as YFSETQ. The CDR3 DNA reads TGCGCCAGCACAGGACAGGGGAACACTGAAGCTTTCTTT. Translation: CASTGQGNTEAFF.

This clone has more than one count but fewer than ten. The chain has TRBV18 and TRBJ2-1; TRBD2 aligns across 13 bases. The germline V gene has CDR1 KGHSH and CDR2 LQKENI. This CDR3 comprises 18 residues. Trimming cost V 1 base and J 9 bases; bases outside gene matches: 12. Here the CDR3 reads CASSPLSTSGRMGIEQFF. CDR3 coding DNA: TGTGCCAGCTCACCACTCTCGACTAGCGGGAGGATGGGGATTGAGCAGTTCTTC.

The V gene is TRBV7-2, the J gene TRBJ2-5, with D perhaps TRBD2 (5 bases). This CDR3 is built from 14 residues. V was cut by 2 bases and J by 4 bases, with 11 bases left in between. Germline V CDR1 and CDR2: SGHTA, FQGNSA. The CDR3 is CASSLYARGETQYF. In DNA, the CDR3 is TGTGCCAGCAGCTTATACGCCCGGGGAGAGACCCAGTACTTC.

This chain joins TRBV5-6 and TRBJ2-1; perhaps TRBD1 as D (5 bases). The CDR3 contains 12 residues. Germline V CDR1 and CDR2: SGHDT, YYEEEE. V was shortened by 1 base and J by 9 bases, with 8 bases between the two germline ends. The CDR3: CASSLRGREQFF. The CDR3 DNA reads TGTGCCAGCAGCTTGAGGGGTCGTGAGCAGTTCTTC.

This clone was seen at least ten times. The rearrangement uses TRBV29-1 and TRBJ1-1; D remains unclear. V lost 2 bases to trimming and J lost 1 base, with 2 bases between them. Germline-derived CDR1 and CDR2 are SQVTM and ANQGSEA. The CDR3 contains 11 residues. In DNA form, the CDR3 reads TGCAGCGTTGAACAGAACACTGAAGCTTTCTTT. Translation gives CSVEQNTEAFF.

This clone has only a few counts. The V gene is TRBV5-1, the J gene TRBJ2-7; TRBD1 might be the D (6 bases). Germline V gene sequence: CDR1 SGHRS, CDR2 YFSETQ. The CDR3 covers 14 residues. V shed 4 bases and J shed 9 bases, with 20 bases lying between them. The CDR3 nucleotides read TGCGCCAGCAGCCGCGATTACACAGGGTCAGGGCAGTACTTC. It translates to CASSRDYTGSGQYF.

The J gene is TRBJ2-1, the V gene TRBV7-2, with 8 positions matching TRBD2. This CDR3 spans 16 amino acids. V was clipped by 4 bases and J by 2 bases; unmatched bases: 7. Germline CDR1 SGHTA, CDR2 FQGNSA. CDR3 bases: TGTGCCAGCAGCTCTAGCCTAGCGGGCGCCTACAATGAGCAGTTCTTC. It is translated as CASSSSLAGAYNEQFF.

This clone was counted a few times. This chain uses TRBV30 with TRBJ2-1; TRBD1 aligns across 9 bases. Germline V CDR1 and CDR2: GTSNPN, SVGIG (reference sequence). CDR3 size: 13 residues. The ends lost 3 bases at V and 6 bases at J; junction bases unmatched: 3. This chain's CDR3 is CAWRVTGGNEQFF. The DNA for the CDR3 is TGTGCCTGGAGAGTGACAGGGGGCAATGAGCAGTTCTTC.

The J gene is TRBJ1-4, the V gene TRBV4-3; TRBD1 is a possible D gene (5 bases). Trimming shortened V by 0 bases and J by 6 bases, and 14 bases separated the two germline ends. The germline CDR1 and CDR2 sequences are LGHNA and YSLEER. The CDR3 loop spans 16 amino acids. The CDR3 DNA is TGCGCCAGCAGCCAAGATCTCAGGGATTGGGATGAAAAACTGTTTTTT. Translating gives CASSQDLRDWDEKLFF.

Only a few counts were recorded for this clone. The rearrangement uses TRBV18 and TRBJ2-1; perhaps TRBD1 as D (5 bases). This CDR3 contains 15 residues. V lost 0 bases to trimming and J lost 6 bases, with 12 bases between them. Germline V gene sequence: CDR1 KGHSH, CDR2 LQKENI. The CDR3 loop is CASSPPNQGANEQFF. The CDR3 DNA reads TGTGCCAGCTCACCACCAAACCAGGGCGCCAATGAGCAGTTCTTC.

The CDR3: CASSITNTGELFF. In DNA form, the CDR3 reads TGTGCCAGCAGCATTACGAACACCGGGGAGCTGTTTTTT. This chain links TRBV11-2 with TRBJ2-2; D is undetermined. The length of the CDR3 is 13 residues. V lost 5 bases and J lost 0, with 4 bases in between. Germline V gene lookup returns CDR1 SGHAT and CDR2 FQNNGV. Variable domain in full (rest from reference TRBV11-2 and TRBJ2-2): EAGVAQSPRYKIIEKRQSVAFWCNPISGHATLYWYQQILGQGPKLLIQFQNNGVVDDSQLPKDRFSAERLKGVDSTLKIQPAKLEDSAVYLCASSITNTGELFFGEGSRLTVL.

The table lists this clone with a few counts. The chain recombines TRBV30 with TRBJ2-3; D is possibly TRBD1 (5 bases). This CDR3 is 16 amino acids long. Germline assignment: CDR1 GTSNPN and CDR2 SVGIG (reference sequence). Trimming shortened V by 0 bases and J by 0 bases, and 13 bases separated the two germline ends. The DNA for the CDR3 is TGTGCCTGGAGTGTAGGGGCACTTCCTAGCACAGATACGCAGTATTTT. It encodes CAWSVGALPSTDTQYF. Supplemented by reference TRBV30 and TRBJ2-3, the full variable domain reads SQTIHQWPATLVQPVGSPLSLECTVEGTSNPNLYWYRQAAGRGLQLLFYSVGIGQISSEVPQNLSASRPQDRQFILSSKKLLLSDSGFYLCAWSVGALPSTDTQYFGPGTRLTVL.

There are many counts of this clone. The chain combines TRBV4-3 with TRBJ2-3; 9 bases agree with TRBD2. Germline V gene data show CDR1 as LGHNA and CDR2 as YSLEER. CDR3 size: 16 residues. Losses at the gene ends were 0 bases for V and 0 bases for J; bases not matched to a gene: 1. The CDR3, as DNA: TGCGCCAGCAGCCAAGAAAGCGGGGGGAGCACAGATACGCAGTATTTT. Translating it yields CASSQESGGSTDTQYF.

In its sample, this clone was seen a few times. The rearrangement links TRBV5-6 to TRBJ2-1, with D hard to call. V lost 0 bases to trimming and J lost 8 bases, with 12 bases between them. Germline V gives CDR1 SGHDT, CDR2 YYEEEE. This CDR3 has 14 amino acids. Here the CDR3 DNA reads TGTGCCAGCAGCTTGGACTTCTGGAGCGATGAGCAGTTCTTC. Amino acid sequence: CASSLDFWSDEQFF.